This T cell receptor beta chain was recovered during a study of identical twins. Findings and caveats of the study: Models came in too low on out-of-frame TCR alpha sharing in monozygotic twins.

V lost 1 base, J lost 9 bases, and 12 bases stayed unmatched. The CDR3 extends over 17 amino acids. The germline CDR1 and CDR2 sequences are LGHNA and YSLEER. There are many counts of this clonotype. Its target is not known. TCRdb reanalysed the 5' RACE reads using MiXCR and keeps one entry per CDR3 protein. The table has 200,000 to 300,000 distinct CDR3 sequences, 8% to 11% seen once. Everyone who gave samples was a healthy Caucasian. Sequences were obtained from memory T cells sorted from blood. This TCR derives from a man aged 50 to 60 in good health. The chain uses TRBV4-3 and TRBJ2-3; 11 bases fit TRBD1. As DNA, the CDR3 is TGCGCCAGCAGCCAAGGGGTTTTAGGGACAGGGGGTTTGACGCAGTATTTT. The encoded protein is CASSQGVLGTGGLTQYF.